Listed here are 26 T cell receptor beta chains from one sample, sequenced in a study of CXCR3-negative and CXCR3-positive naive CD8 T cells. With UMI labels, 5' RACE was used to prepare the TRB cDNA libraries. For each CDR3 protein, TCRdb gives one entry from its re-call of the 5' RACE reads, without DNA. This sample's table reports roughly 48,000 distinct CDR3 sequences. The sequenced sample consisted of memory CD8+ T cells from blood. The receptors shown here come from a human donor in good health. Some clones in this sample may be carry-over from other donors' samples.

CDR3 protein: CASSTYRGNPEAFF. The V call is TRBV6-5, the J call TRBJ1-1; TCRdb's assignment of TRBD1 cannot be checked, as there is no DNA. CDR1 and CDR2 from the germline V gene are MNHEY and SVGAGI. The CDR3 extends over 14 amino acids.

V is TRBV4-3 and J is TRBJ1-1; the TCRdb call, TRBD1, lacks DNA for checking. The CDR3 runs to 17 residues. Germline V CDR1 and CDR2: LGHNA, YSLEER. CDR3 in amino acids: CASSLQTAFRLNTEAFF.

The chain is built from TRBV29-1 and TRBJ2-7; the D call from TCRdb, TRBD1, cannot be confirmed without DNA. This CDR3 is built from 12 residues. Germline loops: CDR1 SQVTM, CDR2 ANQGSEA. CDR3 sequence: CSARRGGSEQYF.

This clonotype is called medium-sized based on its frequency. CDR3 in amino acids: CSAPSGTGDNSPLHF. This chain uses TRBV20-1 with TRBJ1-6; with no DNA, the TCRdb D assignment of TRBD1 cannot be verified. The CDR3 sequence is 15 residues long. The germline V gene has CDR1 DFQATT and CDR2 SNEGSKA (reference sequence).

The CDR3 region is CASSPPGGEQFF. The chain employs TRBV7-3 and TRBJ2-1; no DNA is available, so the TRBD1 call from TCRdb remains unchecked. The CDR3 is 12 amino acids. Germline V gene sequence: CDR1 SGHTA, CDR2 FQGTGA.

V is TRBV5-1 and J is TRBJ1-1; the D call from TCRdb, TRBD1, cannot be confirmed without DNA. The germline gives CDR1 SGHRS, CDR2 YFSETQ. The CDR3 is made up of 15 amino acids. This chain's CDR3 is CASSPVQLGGTEAFF.

This chain links TRBV20-1 with TRBJ2-1. Germline V gives CDR1 DFQATT, CDR2 SNEGSKA (reference sequence). The CDR3 is made up of 12 amino acids. The CDR3 loop is CSARVDDNEQFF.

The chain uses TRBV29-1 and TRBJ2-3; TCRdb's D gene call, TRBD2, goes unchecked for lack of DNA. CDR3 size: 14 residues. Germline CDR1 reads SQVTM; CDR2 reads ANQGSEA. The CDR3 sequence: CSGGVSGRTDTQYF.

The chain joins TRBV6-5 to TRBJ1-1. Germline V gene data show CDR1 as MNHEY and CDR2 as SVGAGI. The CDR3 runs to 14 residues. CDR3 region: CASSYSRGSTEAFF.

V is TRBV7-8 and J is TRBJ1-5; with no DNA, the TCRdb D assignment of TRBD1 cannot be verified. CDR1 is SGHVS and CDR2 is FQNEAQ in the germline V gene. The CDR3 length is 15 residues. The CDR3 loop reads CASSLALGLGEPQHF.

This chain connects TRBV30 to TRBJ2-3; as DNA is missing, the TRBD2 call by TCRdb cannot be tested. The CDR3 sequence is 16 residues long. Per the germline V gene, CDR1 is GTSNPN and CDR2 is SVGIG (reference sequence). CDR3 in amino acids: CAWSPWASGEGDTQYF.

The rearrangement uses TRBV12-3 or TRBV12-4 and TRBJ2-5. The CDR3 has 13 amino acids. This CDR3 is CASRFEGKETQYF.

The chain combines TRBV28 with TRBJ2-1; the D call from TCRdb, TRBD2, cannot be confirmed without DNA. The length of the CDR3 is 16 residues. Per germline, CDR1 MDHEN and CDR2 SYDVKM. This CDR3 reads CASSLLGTSVDNEQFF.

This chain links TRBV4-2 with TRBJ2-2; the D call of TRBD1 rests on TCRdb alone, since no DNA is present to check it. The CDR3 contains 15 residues. Germline-derived CDR1 and CDR2 are LGHNA and YNFKEQ. The CDR3 sequence is CASSPGQGGTGELFF.

The V call is TRBV29-1, the J call TRBJ2-7; TCRdb returns TRBD2, unconfirmable since there is no DNA. This CDR3 is built from 13 residues. Germline V gene lookup returns CDR1 SQVTM and CDR2 ANQGSEA. The CDR3 sequence is CSVHDGPNYEQYF.

The chain uses TRBV25-1 and TRBJ2-1; the D call of TRBD2 rests on TCRdb alone, since no DNA is present to check it. Germline CDR1 is MGHDK and CDR2 is SYGVNS. CDR3 length: 16 residues. The CDR3 reads CASSEFRLAGGNEQFF.

J is TRBJ1-4 and V is TRBV12-3 or TRBV12-4. The CDR3 runs to 15 residues. The CDR3 here is CASSYGTDPSGKLFF.

This chain uses TRBV27 with TRBJ2-1. The CDR3 consists of 13 residues. Germline V gives CDR1 MNHEY, CDR2 SMNVEV (reference sequence). The CDR3 here is CASSLVPGYEQFF.

The chain recombines TRBV19 with TRBJ2-1; TCRdb's D gene call, TRBD2, goes unchecked for lack of DNA. Germline V gives CDR1 LNHDA, CDR2 SQIVND (reference sequence). The CDR3 consists of 19 residues. This CDR3 reads CASSIGVAGAASSYNEQFF.

The genes are TRBV29-1 and TRBJ2-1; as DNA is missing, the TRBD2 call by TCRdb cannot be tested. Germline values: CDR1 SQVTM, CDR2 ANQGSEA. The CDR3 runs to 17 residues. The CDR3 region is CSVERGGLAGLYNEQFF.

The chain is built from TRBV6-5 and TRBJ2-5; checking the TCRdb D call of TRBD1 is not possible without DNA. The CDR3 spans 16 residues. Germline CDR1 and CDR2: MNHEY and SVGAGI. CDR3 region: CASSYWVREGEETQYF.

The chain couples TRBV15 to TRBJ2-3; TCRdb's D call, TRBD2, is unchecked because there is no DNA. The CDR3 contains 15 residues. From germline, CDR1 is LNHNV and CDR2 YYDKDF (reference sequence). This CDR3 reads CATGVQRGSTDTQYF.

The V gene is TRBV5-1, the J gene TRBJ2-1; TCRdb's D gene call, TRBD2, goes unchecked for lack of DNA. CDR3 length: 14 amino acids. Germline values: CDR1 SGHRS, CDR2 YFSETQ. The CDR3 here is CASSFGLAGNEQFF.

The V gene is TRBV20-1, the J gene TRBJ2-7. Germline values: CDR1 DFQATT, CDR2 SNEGSKA (reference sequence). The CDR3 loop spans 12 amino acids. CDR3: CSGGSLTSEQYF.

This sequence joins TRBV5-1 and TRBJ1-1; TCRdb proposes TRBD1, but this gene call is untestable without DNA. The CDR3 consists of 17 residues. The germline CDR1 and CDR2 sequences are SGHRS and YFSETQ. The CDR3 here is CASTGMRKGDPNTEAFF.

The CDR3 loop reads CASSPGTGLHEQYF. The chain uses TRBV12-3 or TRBV12-4 and TRBJ2-7; absent DNA, TCRdb's TRBD1 call cannot be checked. The length of the CDR3 is 14 residues.